This T cell receptor (beta chain) was recovered during a study of CD8 T cells in ankylosing spondylitis. This clonotype came up many times. The length of the CDR3 is 18 residues. Trimming left V 6 bases short and J 0 bases short, with 24 bases between. CDR1 and CDR2 from the germline V gene are DFQATT and SNEGSKA (reference sequence). TCRdb recomputed calls from the 5' RACE reads with MiXCR, one row per CDR3 protein. Here the sample spans around 88,000 distinct CDR3 sequences, roughly 8.8% being singletons. The sample was blood, either unsorted or a sorted T cell fraction (not recorded which). The clonotype comes from a male donor with ankylosing spondylitis or in good health (not recorded which). The chain carries TRBV20-1 and TRBJ1-5; D is perhaps TRBD1 (6 bases). The CDR3 bases are TGCAGTGCCCAAATATCCGCCGGGGGCTTGGTTAGCAATCAGCCCCAGCATTTT. Translation: CSAQISAGGLVSNQPQHF.